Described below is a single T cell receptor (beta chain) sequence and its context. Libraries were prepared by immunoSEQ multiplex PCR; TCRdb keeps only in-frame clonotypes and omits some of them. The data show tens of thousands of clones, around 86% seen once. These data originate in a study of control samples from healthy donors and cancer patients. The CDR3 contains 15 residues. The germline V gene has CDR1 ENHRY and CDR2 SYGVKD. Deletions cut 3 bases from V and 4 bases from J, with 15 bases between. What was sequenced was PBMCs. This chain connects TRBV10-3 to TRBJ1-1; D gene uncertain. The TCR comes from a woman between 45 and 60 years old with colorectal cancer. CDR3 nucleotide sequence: TGTGCCATCAGTGATTCGGGCCCCCGCTCCACTGAAGCTTTCTTT. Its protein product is CAISDSGPRSTEAFF.